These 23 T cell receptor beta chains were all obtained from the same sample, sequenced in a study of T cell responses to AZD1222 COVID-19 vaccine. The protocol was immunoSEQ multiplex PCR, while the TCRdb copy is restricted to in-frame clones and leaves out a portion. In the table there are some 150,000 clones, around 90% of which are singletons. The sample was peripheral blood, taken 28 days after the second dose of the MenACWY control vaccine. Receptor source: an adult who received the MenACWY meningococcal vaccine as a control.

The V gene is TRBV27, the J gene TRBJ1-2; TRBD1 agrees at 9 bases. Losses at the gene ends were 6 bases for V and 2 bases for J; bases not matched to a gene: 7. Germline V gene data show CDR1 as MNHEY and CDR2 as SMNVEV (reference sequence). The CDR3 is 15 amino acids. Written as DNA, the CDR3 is TGTGCCAGCAGGGGACAGGGTATCGAAAACTATGGCTACACCTTC. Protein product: CASRGQGIENYGYTF.

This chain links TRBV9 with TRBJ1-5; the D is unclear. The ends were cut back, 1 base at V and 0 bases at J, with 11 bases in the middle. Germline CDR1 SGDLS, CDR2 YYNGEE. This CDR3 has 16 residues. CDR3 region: CASSVSPDYSNQPQHF. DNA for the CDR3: TGTGCCAGCAGCGTATCCCCTGATTATAGCAATCAGCCCCAGCATTTT.

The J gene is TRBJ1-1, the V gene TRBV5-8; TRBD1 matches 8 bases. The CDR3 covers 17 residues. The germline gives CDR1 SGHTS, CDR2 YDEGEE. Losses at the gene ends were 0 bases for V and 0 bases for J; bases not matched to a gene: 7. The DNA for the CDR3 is TGTGCCAGCAGCTTGGTCGGTGGGACAGGCATGAACACTGAAGCTTTCTTT. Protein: CASSLVGGTGMNTEAFF. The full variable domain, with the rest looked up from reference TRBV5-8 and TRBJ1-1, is EAGVTQSPTHLIKTRGQQATLRCSPISGHTSVYWYQQALGLGLQFLLWYDEGEERNRGNFPPRFSGRQFPNYSSELNVNALELEDSALYLCASSLVGGTGMNTEAFFGQGTRLTVV.

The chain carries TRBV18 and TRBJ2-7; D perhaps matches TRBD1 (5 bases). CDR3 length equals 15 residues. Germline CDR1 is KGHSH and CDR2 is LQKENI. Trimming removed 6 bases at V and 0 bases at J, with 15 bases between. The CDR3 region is CASSWGQGASYEQYF. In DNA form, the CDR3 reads TGTGCCAGCTCTTGGGGCCAGGGTGCCTCCTACGAGCAGTACTTC.

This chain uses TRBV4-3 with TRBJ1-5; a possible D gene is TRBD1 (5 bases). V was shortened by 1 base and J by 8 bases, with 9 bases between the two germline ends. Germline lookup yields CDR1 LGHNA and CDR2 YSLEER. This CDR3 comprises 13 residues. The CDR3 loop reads CASSQGPREPQHF. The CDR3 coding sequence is TGCGCCAGCAGCCAAGGTCCCAGGGAGCCCCAGCATTTT.

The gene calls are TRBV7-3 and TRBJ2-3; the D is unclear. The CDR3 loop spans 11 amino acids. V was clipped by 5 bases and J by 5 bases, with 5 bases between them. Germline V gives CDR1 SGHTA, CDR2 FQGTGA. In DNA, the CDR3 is TGTGCCAGCAGCCCTCAAGATACGCAGTATTTT. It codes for CASSPQDTQYF.

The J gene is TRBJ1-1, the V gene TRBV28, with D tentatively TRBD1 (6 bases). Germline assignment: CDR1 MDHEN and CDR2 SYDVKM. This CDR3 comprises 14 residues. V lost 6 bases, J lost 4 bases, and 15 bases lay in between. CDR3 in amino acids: CASRRRGYPTEAFF. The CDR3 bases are TGTGCCAGCAGGAGGAGGGGGTATCCCACTGAAGCTTTCTTT.

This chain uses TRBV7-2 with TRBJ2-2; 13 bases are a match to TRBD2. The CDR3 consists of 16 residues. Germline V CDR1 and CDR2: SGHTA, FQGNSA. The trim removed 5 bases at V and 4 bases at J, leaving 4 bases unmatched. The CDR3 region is CASSIRTSGSTGELFF. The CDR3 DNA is TGTGCCAGCAGCATCCGGACTAGCGGGAGCACCGGGGAGCTGTTTTTT.

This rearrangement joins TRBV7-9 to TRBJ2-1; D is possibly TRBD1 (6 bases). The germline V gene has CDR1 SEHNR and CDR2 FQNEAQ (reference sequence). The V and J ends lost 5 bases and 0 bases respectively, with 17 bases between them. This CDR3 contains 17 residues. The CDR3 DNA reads TGTGCCAGCAGCCACGGTTATAGGGGGAGCTCCTACAATGAGCAGTTCTTC. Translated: CASSHGYRGSSYNEQFF.

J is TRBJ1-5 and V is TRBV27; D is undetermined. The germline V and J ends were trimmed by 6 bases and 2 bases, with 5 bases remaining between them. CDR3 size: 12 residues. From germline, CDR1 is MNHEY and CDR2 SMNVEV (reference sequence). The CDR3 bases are TGTGCCAGCAGCCGCGGCAATCAGCCCCAGCATTTT. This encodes CASSRGNQPQHF.

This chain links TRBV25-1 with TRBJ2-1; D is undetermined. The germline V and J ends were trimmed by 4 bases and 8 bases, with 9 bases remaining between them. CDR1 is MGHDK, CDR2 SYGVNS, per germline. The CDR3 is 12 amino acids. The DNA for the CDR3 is TGTGCCAGCAGTGTAGTTCTGTATGAGCAGTTCTTC. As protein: CASSVVLYEQFF.

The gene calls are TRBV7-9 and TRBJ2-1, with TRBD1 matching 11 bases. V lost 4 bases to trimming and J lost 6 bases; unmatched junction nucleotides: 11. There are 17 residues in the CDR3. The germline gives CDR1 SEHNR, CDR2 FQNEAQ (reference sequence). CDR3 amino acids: CASSSETGQGAGNEQFF. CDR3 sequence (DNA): TGTGCCAGCAGCTCCGAAACTGGACAGGGGGCGGGCAATGAGCAGTTCTTC.

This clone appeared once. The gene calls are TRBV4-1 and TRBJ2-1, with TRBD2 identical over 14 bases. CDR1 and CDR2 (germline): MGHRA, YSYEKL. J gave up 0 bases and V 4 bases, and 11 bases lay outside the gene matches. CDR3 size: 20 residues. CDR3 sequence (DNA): TGCGCCAGCAGCCCCCGGGGGACTAGCGGGAGATTAAGCTCCTACAATGAGCAGTTCTTC. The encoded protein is CASSPRGTSGRLSSYNEQFF.

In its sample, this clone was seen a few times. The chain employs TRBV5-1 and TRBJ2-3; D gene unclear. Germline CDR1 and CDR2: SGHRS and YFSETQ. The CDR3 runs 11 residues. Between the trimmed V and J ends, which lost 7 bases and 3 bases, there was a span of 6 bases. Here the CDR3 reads CASRETDTQYF. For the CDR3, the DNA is TGCGCCAGCCGAGAGACAGATACGCAGTATTTT.

Here the CDR3 reads CASSPNTGSPLHF. The CDR3 DNA sequence: TGTGCCAGCAGCCCCAACACGGGGTCACCCCTCCACTTT. J is TRBJ1-6 and V is TRBV11-3; D remains ambiguous. Germline CDR1 is SGHNT and CDR2 is YENEEA. This CDR3 region has 13 residues. Trimming shortened V by 5 bases and J by 10 bases, and 12 bases separated the two germline ends.

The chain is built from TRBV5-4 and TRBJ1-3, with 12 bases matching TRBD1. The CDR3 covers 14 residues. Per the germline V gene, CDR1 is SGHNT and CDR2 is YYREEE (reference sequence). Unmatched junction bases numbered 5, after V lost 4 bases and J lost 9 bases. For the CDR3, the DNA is TGTGCCAGCAGCCTGTCGGGACAGGGGGCCACCATATATTTT. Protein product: CASSLSGQGATIYF.

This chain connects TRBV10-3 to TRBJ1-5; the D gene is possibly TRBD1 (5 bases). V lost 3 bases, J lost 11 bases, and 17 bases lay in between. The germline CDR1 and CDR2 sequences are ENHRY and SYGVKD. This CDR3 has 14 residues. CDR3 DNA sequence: TGTGCCATCAGTGATGGGACGGCCACCGGGGCCCAGCATTTT. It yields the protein CAISDGTATGAQHF.

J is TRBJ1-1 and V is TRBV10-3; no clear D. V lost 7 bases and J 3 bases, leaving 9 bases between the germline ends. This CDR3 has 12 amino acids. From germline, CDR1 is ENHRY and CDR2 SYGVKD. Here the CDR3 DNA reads TGTGCCATCATGGGAGGCGACACTGAAGCTTTCTTT. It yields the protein CAIMGGDTEAFF.

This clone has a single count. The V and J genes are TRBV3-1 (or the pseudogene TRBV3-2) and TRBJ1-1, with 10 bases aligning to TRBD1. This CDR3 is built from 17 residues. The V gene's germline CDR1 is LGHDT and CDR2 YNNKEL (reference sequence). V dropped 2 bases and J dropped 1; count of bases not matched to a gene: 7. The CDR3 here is CASSQKGQGVANTEAFF. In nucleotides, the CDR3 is TGTGCCAGCAGCCAAAAAGGACAGGGGGTAGCGAACACTGAAGCTTTCTTT.

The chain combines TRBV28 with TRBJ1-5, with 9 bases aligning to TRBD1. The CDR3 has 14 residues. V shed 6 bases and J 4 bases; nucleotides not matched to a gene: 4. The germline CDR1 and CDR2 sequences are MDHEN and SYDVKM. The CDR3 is CASSFGQGNQPQHF. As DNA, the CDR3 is TGTGCCAGCAGCTTCGGACAGGGGAATCAGCCCCAGCATTTT.

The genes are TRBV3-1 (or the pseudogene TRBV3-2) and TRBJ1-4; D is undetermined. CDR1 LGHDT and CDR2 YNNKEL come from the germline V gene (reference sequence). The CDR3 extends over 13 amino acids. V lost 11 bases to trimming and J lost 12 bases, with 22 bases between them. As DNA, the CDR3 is TGTGCCCCGGTGGGCCCTCGAGACCAAGAACTGTTTTTT. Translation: CAPVGPRDQELFF.

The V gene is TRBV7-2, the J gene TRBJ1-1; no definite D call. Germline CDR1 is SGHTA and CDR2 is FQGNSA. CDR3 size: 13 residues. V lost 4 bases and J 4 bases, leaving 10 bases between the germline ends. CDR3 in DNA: TGTGCCAGCAGCTCCTCGCCGGGCACTGAAGCTTTCTTT. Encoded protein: CASSSSPGTEAFF.

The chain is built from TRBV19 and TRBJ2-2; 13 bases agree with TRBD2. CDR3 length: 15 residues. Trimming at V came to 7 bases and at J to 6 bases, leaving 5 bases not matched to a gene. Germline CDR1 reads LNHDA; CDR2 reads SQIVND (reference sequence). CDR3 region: CASTTSGRASGELFF. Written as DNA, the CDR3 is TGTGCCAGTACCACTAGCGGGAGGGCGTCCGGGGAGCTGTTTTTT. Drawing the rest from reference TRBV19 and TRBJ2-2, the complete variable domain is DGGITQSPKYLFRKEGQNVTLSCEQNLNHDAMYWYRQDPGQGLRLIYYSQIVNDFQKGDIAEGYSVSREKKESFPLTVTSAQKNPTAFYLCASTTSGRASGELFFGEGSRLTVL.